A selection of T cell receptor beta chains follows, all from one sample in a study of T cell repertoires in cytomegalovirus infection. TCRdb called the reads again in MiXCR, with one record for every CDR3 protein. This sample has under 200,000 distinct CDR3 sequences; roughly a sixth occur once, and the top ten carry over 15%. The sequencing input was CD8+ T cells from PBMCs. The receptors come from a human donor in good health (CMV status not recorded). Some clones in this sample may be carry-over from other donors' samples. Each CDR3 is given with its conserved first and last residue. The order of the fields is D gene, clone size, J gene, V gene, CDR3 DNA, CDR3 protein. D genes are given only for firm matches. Size values are once, few and many counts, or a class for expanded clones, and some rows have none.

>NA|few|TRBJ2-7|TRBV7-9
TGTGCCAGCAGCCCTAACAGGGAATTCTCCGAGCAGTACTTC
CASSPNREFSEQYF
>TRBD1|few|TRBJ2-2|TRBV6-2/TRBV6-3
TGTGCCAGCAGAGGGGGCGCGGACGGGGAGCTGTTTTTT
CASRGGADGELFF
>TRBD1|few|TRBJ2-7|TRBV7-9
TGTGCCAGCAGCTTACCAGGGGGCAGCGAGCAGTACTTC
CASSLPGGSEQYF
>TRBD1|NA|TRBJ2-7|TRBV6-2/TRBV6-3
TGTGCCAGCAGTTGGGGACAGGGAGACTCCTACGAGCAGTACTTC
CASSWGQGDSYEQYF
>NA|few|TRBJ1-1|TRBV6-2/TRBV6-3
TGTGCCAGCAGTTATGCAGGGGCGAACACTGAAGCTTTCTTT
CASSYAGANTEAFF
>TRBD1|NA|TRBJ2-7|TRBV19
TGTGCCAGTAGTATGACAGGGACCAGCTACGAGCAGTACTTC
CASSMTGTSYEQYF
>TRBD2|NA|TRBJ2-7|TRBV6-2/TRBV6-3
TGTGCCAGCAGTTACTTTTCTAGCGGAACCGAGCAGTACTTC
CASSYFSSGTEQYF
>NA|NA|TRBJ1-1|TRBV28
TGTGCCAGCAGTTTGGGACACTCCCTGAACACTGAAGCTTTCTTT
CASSLGHSLNTEAFF
>TRBD2|NA|TRBJ2-4|TRBV28
TGTGCCAGCACCCGAACTAGCGGTCTAGCCAAAAACATTCAGTACTTC
CASTRTSGLAKNIQYF
>TRBD2|NA|TRBJ2-1|TRBV7-3
TGTGCCAGCAGCTTTGGGGGGGTCAATGAGCAGTTCTTC
CASSFGGVNEQFF
>NA|few|TRBJ2-2|TRBV6-2/TRBV6-3
TGTGCCAGCGGCGACACCGGGGAGCTGTTTTTT
CASGDTGELFF
>NA|NA|TRBJ2-1|TRBV4-3
TGCGCCAGCAGCCAAGATGAGGGCCTTTCCTACAATGAGCAGTTCTTC
CASSQDEGLSYNEQFF
>NA|once|TRBJ2-1|TRBV19
TGTGCCAGTAGTATCTACTGGACAGAACACTCCTACAATGAGCAGTTCTTC
CASSIYWTEHSYNEQFF
>NA|NA|TRBJ2-7|TRBV25-1
TGTGCCAGCAGGACGACAGGGACTCTATACGAGCAGTACTTC
CASRTTGTLYEQYF
>TRBD1|NA|TRBJ2-7|TRBV29-1
TGCAGCGTCTATGACAGGGAATTCTACGAGCAGTACTTC
CSVYDREFYEQYF
>TRBD2|few|TRBJ2-1|TRBV4-1
TGCGCCAGCAGCCAAGAAGTCCTGACTAGCGGGTTCCCGGAGAATGAGCAGTTCTTC
CASSQEVLTSGFPENEQFF
>NA|NA|TRBJ1-5|TRBV7-2
TGTGCCAGCAGCTTAGTGGGTGACAGGTATGGTCAGCCCCAGCATTTT
CASSLVGDRYGQPQHF
>TRBD1|few|TRBJ2-1|TRBV28
TGTGCCAGCAGCCACGGGACAGGTGGGATCAATGAGCAGTTCTTC
CASSHGTGGINEQFF
>NA|NA|TRBJ1-4|TRBV7-9
TGTGCCAGCACCTCTCCGGGGGGGGCAGAGGAAAAACTGTTTTTT
CASTSPGGAEEKLFF
>NA|NA|TRBJ1-1|TRBV7-9
TGTGCCAGCAGACTCACCACAGCCTTAAACACTGAAGCTTTCTTT
CASRLTTALNTEAFF
>NA|NA|TRBJ2-7|TRBV6-5
TGTGCCAGCAGTTACTCGTCAATGAGGTGGGAGCAGTACTTC
CASSYSSMRWEQYF
>NA|many|TRBJ1-2|TRBV15
TGTGCCACCAGCAGTCCCGGGGGGGTTCTCTATGGCTACACCTTC
CATSSPGGVLYGYTF
>NA|NA|TRBJ2-3|TRBV7-6
TGTGCCAGCAGCTCGACCGTCGGTCCAGATACGCAGTATTTT
CASSSTVGPDTQYF
>TRBD1|NA|TRBJ2-1|TRBV19
TGTGCCATTTCACAGGGGCAGGATGAGCAGTTCTTC
CAISQGQDEQFF
>NA|NA|TRBJ2-5|TRBV7-9
TGTGCCAGCAGCCAAACAGGGCCTGAGACCCAGTACTTC
CASSQTGPETQYF
>TRBD2|NA|TRBJ2-1|TRBV7-9
TGTGCCAGCAGCTCCATACTAGCGCCTCAACACTACAATGAGCAGTTCTTC
CASSSILAPQHYNEQFF
>NA|many|TRBJ2-1|TRBV2
TGTGCCAGCAGTTCCCGGGACACCAATGAGCAGTTCTTC
CASSSRDTNEQFF
>TRBD2|NA|TRBJ2-5|TRBV7-9
TGTGCCAGCAGCTTGTTGCGGGAGGGCCGGGAGACCCAGTACTTC
CASSLLREGRETQYF
>NA|few|TRBJ2-2|TRBV2
TGTGCCAGCAGTGTGGGCAGGGGATCCGGGGAGCTGTTTTTT
CASSVGRGSGELFF
>NA|NA|TRBJ2-7|TRBV6-8
TGTGCCAGCAGTTACATGTACGGCCGGTACGAGCAGTACTTC
CASSYMYGRYEQYF
>NA|NA|TRBJ2-7|TRBV6-6
TGTGCCTCATTCTCCTACGAGCAGTACTTC
CASFSYEQYF
>NA|few|TRBJ2-7|TRBV7-2
TGTGCCAGCAGCTGGGACCGGCCCTACGAGCAGTACTTC
CASSWDRPYEQYF
>NA|few|TRBJ2-5|TRBV6-1
TGTGCCAGCAGTCCGGGCCGAGAACTCCAAGAGACCCAGTACTTC
CASSPGRELQETQYF
>NA|NA|TRBJ1-1|TRBV20-1
TGCAGTCCCGATCTTCGGTACACTGAAGCTTTCTTT
CSPDLRYTEAFF
>TRBD2|NA|TRBJ2-3|TRBV7-2
TGTGCCAGCAGCTTAGTGCTAGCGGGGGGAACAGATACGCAGTATTTT
CASSLVLAGGTDTQYF
>TRBD1|NA|TRBJ2-1|TRBV27
TGTGCCAGCAGTTTGGGGGACAGTCACAATGAGCAGTTCTTC
CASSLGDSHNEQFF
>NA|few|TRBJ2-1|TRBV6-2/TRBV6-3
TGTGCCAGCAGTTACTTTGGGTGGGGGAATGAGCAGTTCTTC
CASSYFGWGNEQFF
>NA|few|TRBJ2-2|TRBV7-8
TGTGCCAGCAGGGGGGGACTCTACAACACCGGGGAGCTGTTTTTT
CASRGGLYNTGELFF
>TRBD2|NA|TRBJ2-3|TRBV7-9
TGTGCCAGCAGGTGGATAGCGGGTCCAGAGGTAGATACGCAGTATTTT
CASRWIAGPEVDTQYF
>TRBD2|NA|TRBJ2-7|TRBV4-3
TGCGCCAGCAGCCCGAGGGAAGCTAGCGGGCCTCTCTACGAGCAGTACTTC
CASSPREASGPLYEQYF
>TRBD1|few|TRBJ2-7|TRBV13
TGTGCCAGCAGCACACGACAGGGAAGGGACGAGCAGTACTTC
CASSTRQGRDEQYF
>TRBD2|few|TRBJ2-3|TRBV20-1
TGCAGTGCTAGAGATCAGGCGGGAGGGCCGGATACGCAGTATTTT
CSARDQAGGPDTQYF
>TRBD2|few|TRBJ2-3|TRBV7-8
TGTGCCAGCCTTGGGGATTATAGCGGGATAAAAACAGATACGCAGTATTTT
CASLGDYSGIKTDTQYF
>TRBD1|NA|TRBJ2-7|TRBV28
TGTGCCAGCAGCCAAGACAGGGGGCTCTACGAGCAGTACTTC
CASSQDRGLYEQYF
>TRBD1|few|TRBJ2-1|TRBV7-2
TGTGCCAGCAGCTTAAGATCAGGGGGAAGAATCAATGAGCAGTTCTTC
CASSLRSGGRINEQFF
>NA|many|TRBJ1-1|TRBV7-6
TGTGCCAGCAGCTTGTCTACAGGGAGGAACACTGAAGCTTTCTTT
CASSLSTGRNTEAFF
>TRBD2|few|TRBJ2-3|TRBV7-3
TGTGCCAGCAGCCCGACCGGGGGGGGCACAGATACGCAGTATTTT
CASSPTGGGTDTQYF
>TRBD1|NA|TRBJ2-7|TRBV5-6
TGTGCCAGCAGCCAGGGACAGATCTTCCACGAGCAGTACTTC
CASSQGQIFHEQYF
>TRBD2|NA|TRBJ2-1|TRBV2
TGTGCCAGCAGTGCCGGGACTAGGGTCAATGAGCAGTTCTTC
CASSAGTRVNEQFF
>NA|few|TRBJ2-1|TRBV27
TGTGCCAGCGCCGCCGGGGGCGCCTACAATGAGCAGTTCTTC
CASAAGGAYNEQFF
>NA|NA|TRBJ2-1|TRBV7-4
TGTGCCAGCAGCGAGGGGCAGGGGGGGGATGAGCAGTTCTTC
CASSEGQGGDEQFF
>NA|NA|TRBJ2-2|TRBV28
TGTGCCAGCAGCAGGGTCCAACTCACCGGGGAGCTGTTTTTT
CASSRVQLTGELFF
>NA|once|TRBJ2-7|TRBV6-2/TRBV6-3
TGTGCCAGCAGTTACTCTACTAAAGCGGACGTCTACGAGCAGTACTTC
CASSYSTKADVYEQYF
>NA|few|TRBJ1-5|TRBV6-2/TRBV6-3
TGTGCCAGCAGTTACTCGTTCAGGGTCGGAAATCAGCCCCAGCATTTT
CASSYSFRVGNQPQHF